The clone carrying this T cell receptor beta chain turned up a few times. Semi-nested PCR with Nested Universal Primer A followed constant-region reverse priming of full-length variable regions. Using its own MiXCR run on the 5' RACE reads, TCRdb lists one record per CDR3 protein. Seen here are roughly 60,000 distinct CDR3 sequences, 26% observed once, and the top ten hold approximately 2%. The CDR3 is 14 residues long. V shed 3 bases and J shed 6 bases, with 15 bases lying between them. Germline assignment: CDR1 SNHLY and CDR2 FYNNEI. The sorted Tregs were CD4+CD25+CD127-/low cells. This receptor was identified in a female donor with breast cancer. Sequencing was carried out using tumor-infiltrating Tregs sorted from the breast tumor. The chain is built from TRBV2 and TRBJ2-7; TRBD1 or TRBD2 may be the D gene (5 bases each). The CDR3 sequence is CASSDRDVVPEQYF. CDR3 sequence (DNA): TGTGCCAGCAGTGACCGGGACGTCGTACCCGAGCAGTACTTC.